This T cell receptor (beta chain) appears in the sequencing data of a study of T cell responses to AZD1222 COVID-19 vaccine. General study points: In the spike-specific TCR repertoire, nearly half reportedly target unmutated variant regions. Sampled repertoires all dated from after the peak T cell response. A rise in Spike-specific TCR breadth and depth followed two AZD1222 doses. Seropositive AZD1222 recipients at baseline numbered only five or six.

Trimming took off 4 bases at V and 4 bases at J, with 8 bases between the two ends. CDR3 length equals 13 residues. Germline assignment: CDR1 MNHEY and CDR2 SMNVEV (reference sequence). Only in-frame clones appear in the TCRdb table, and some are missing; sequencing was by immunoSEQ multiplex PCR. Among under 140,000 clones listed, around 90% were seen once. Turning to this clone: Its antigen is undetermined.

This clonotype was obtained from an adult in good health. Here the sequenced sample was peripheral blood, taken on day 0 of AZD1222 vaccination. J is TRBJ1-5 and V is TRBV27, with D unresolved. CDR3 DNA sequence: TGTGCCAGCAGTTATGGAGTGAATCAGCCCCAGCATTTT. It codes for CASSYGVNQPQHF.